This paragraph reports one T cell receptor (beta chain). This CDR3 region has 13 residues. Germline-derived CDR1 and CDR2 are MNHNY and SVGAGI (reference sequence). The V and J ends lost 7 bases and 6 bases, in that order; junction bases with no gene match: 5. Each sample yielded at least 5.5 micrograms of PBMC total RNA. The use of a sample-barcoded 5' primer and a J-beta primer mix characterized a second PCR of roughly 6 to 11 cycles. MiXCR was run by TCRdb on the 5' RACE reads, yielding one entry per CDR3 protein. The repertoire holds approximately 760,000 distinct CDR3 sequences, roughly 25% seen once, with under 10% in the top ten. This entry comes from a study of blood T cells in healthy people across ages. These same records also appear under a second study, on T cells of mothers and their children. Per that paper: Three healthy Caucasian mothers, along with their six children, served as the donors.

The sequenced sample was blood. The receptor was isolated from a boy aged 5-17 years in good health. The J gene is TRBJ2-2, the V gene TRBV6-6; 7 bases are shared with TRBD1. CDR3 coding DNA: TGTGCCAGCACCCACAGGGGCGCCGGGGAGCTGTTTTTT. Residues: CASTHRGAGELFF.